Listed below are T cell receptor beta chains from one sample, sequenced in a study of T cell responses to AZD1222 COVID-19 vaccine. The assay was immunoSEQ multiplex PCR, and TCRdb's table has in-frame clones only and misses some. The sample includes roughly 120,000 clones, approximately 94% of them seen just once. The sample here was peripheral blood, taken 28 days after the second AZD1222 dose. These receptors all stem from an adult who received the AZD1222 COVID-19 vaccine. Each CDR3 is given with its conserved first and last residue. A D gene is named only where the DNA matches it firmly. Clone size is not always given. Where it is, it says once, few, many or a class for expanded clones.

few,TRBV3-1/TRBV3-2,TRBJ1-1,NA,CASSHASGEGGAFF,TGTGCCAGCAGCCACGCCTCAGGGGAAGGGGGAGCTTTCTTT
NA,TRBV10-1,TRBJ1-2,NA,CASKATGDYGYTF,TGCGCCAGCAAAGCTACTGGGGACTATGGCTACACCTTC
NA,TRBV15,TRBJ1-6,TRBD1,CATSRDQGEGSPLHF,TGTGCCACCAGCAGAGATCAGGGGGAGGGCTCACCCCTCCACTTT
NA,TRBV5-4,TRBJ2-1,NA,CASSQVGRVRYNEQFF,TGTGCCAGCAGCCAAGTTGGGCGGGTCAGGTACAATGAGCAGTTCTTC
NA,TRBV11-3,TRBJ2-7,TRBD1,CASSPGTASYEQYF,TGTGCCAGCAGCCCGGGGACAGCGTCCTACGAGCAGTACTTC
NA,TRBV11-2,TRBJ1-1,NA,CASGPGRTEAFF,TGTGCCAGCGGGCCGGGCCGAACTGAAGCTTTCTTT
NA,TRBV5-1,TRBJ1-3,TRBD1,CASSLSGQDGNTIYF,TGCGCCAGCAGCTTGTCGGGACAGGATGGAAACACCATATATTTT
NA,TRBV3-1/TRBV3-2,TRBJ2-2,NA,CASSHSSWGANTGELFF,TGTGCCAGCAGCCATTCGTCGTGGGGAGCGAACACCGGGGAGCTGTTTTTT
NA,TRBV6-6,TRBJ2-2,TRBD1,CASSLGTGGRTGELFF,TGTGCCAGCAGTTTGGGGACAGGGGGACGCACCGGGGAGCTGTTTTTT
NA,TRBV7-9,TRBJ1-1,NA,CASSLGSTGFHTEAFF,TGTGCCAGCAGCTTAGGCTCGACAGGTTTCCACACTGAAGCTTTCTTT
NA,TRBV2,TRBJ1-4,NA,CASSEGGLLLEKLFF,TGTGCCAGCAGTGAAGGGGGACTCCTACTTGAAAAACTGTTTTTT
NA,TRBV5-1,TRBJ1-2,NA,CASSLGPDDYGYTF,TGCGCCAGCAGCCTGGGACCAGACGACTATGGCTACACCTTC
NA,TRBV19,TRBJ2-7,NA,CASSRPGSGEQYF,TGTGCCAGTAGCCGACCGGGTTCTGGCGAGCAGTACTTC